The rows below give T cell receptor beta chains drawn from one sample of a study of T cells in Graves' hyperthyroidism and ophthalmopathy. TCRdb re-called the multiplex PCR reads through MiXCR, storing one row per CDR3 protein. The sample yields 600,000 to 650,000 distinct CDR3 sequences, around 16% seen once. The source material was blood. These receptors came from a woman between 25 and 40 years old with Graves' hyperthyroidism. Both conserved end residues are part of each CDR3. The D gene is left open where the match is weak. A row's size may be missing; if present it is once, few, many or a size class.

abundance	len	v_gene	d_gene	j_gene	CDR3aa	CDR3nt
many	13	TRBV12-3/TRBV12-4	TRBD2	TRBJ2-7	CASRDGLAVRQYF	TGTGCCAGCAGGGACGGACTAGCGGTTAGACAGTACTTC
many	15	TRBV6-1	TRBD2	TRBJ2-7	CASSSRGGGTYEQYF	TGTGCCAGCAGTTCCCGGGGCGGGGGGACCTACGAGCAGTACTTC
NA	16	TRBV5-1	NA	TRBJ2-7	CASSLGPGTPGNEQYF	TGCGCCAGCAGCTTGGGCCCCGGGACTCCGGGCAACGAGCAGTACTTC
many	11	TRBV30	NA	TRBJ1-3	CAWTPGNTIYF	TGTGCCTGGACCCCTGGAAACACCATATATTTT
many	16	TRBV18	NA	TRBJ2-1	CASSPQTVISYNEQFF	TGTGCCAGCTCTCCGCAGACAGTGATTTCCTACAATGAGCAGTTCTTC
many	15	TRBV7-9	NA	TRBJ2-7	CASSLGGAAPREQYF	TGTGCCAGCAGCTTAGGCGGGGCGGCCCCCCGCGAGCAGTACTTC
many	13	TRBV30	TRBD1	TRBJ2-7	CAWAQGLGYEQYF	TGTGCCTGGGCACAGGGGTTAGGTTACGAGCAGTACTTC
few	15	TRBV5-4	NA	TRBJ2-3	CASSRRDGGTDTQYF	TGTGCCAGCAGCCGCCGGGACGGTGGCACAGATACGCAGTATTTT
few	15	TRBV7-6	NA	TRBJ2-7	CASSLEGGVSYEQYF	TGTGCCAGCAGCTTAGAAGGGGGGGTATCCTACGAGCAGTACTTC
NA	14	TRBV9	TRBD2	TRBJ2-2	CASIVGGRTGELFF	TGTGCCAGCATCGTGGGAGGGAGGACCGGGGAGCTGTTTTTT
NA	13	TRBV3-1	TRBD2	TRBJ2-7	CASSQYTSGEQYF	TGTGCCAGCAGCCAATACACTAGCGGCGAGCAGTACTTC